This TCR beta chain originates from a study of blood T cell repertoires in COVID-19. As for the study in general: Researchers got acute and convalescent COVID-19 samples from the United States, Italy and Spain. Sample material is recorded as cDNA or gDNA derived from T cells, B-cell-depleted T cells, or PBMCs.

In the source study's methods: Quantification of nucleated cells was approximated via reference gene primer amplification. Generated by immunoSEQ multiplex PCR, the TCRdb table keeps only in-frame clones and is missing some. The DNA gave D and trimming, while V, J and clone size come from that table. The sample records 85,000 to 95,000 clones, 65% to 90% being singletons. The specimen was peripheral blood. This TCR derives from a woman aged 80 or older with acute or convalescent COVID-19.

The CDR3 reads CASSLTGGGGYTF. The CDR3 nucleotides read TGTGCCAGCAGCTTGACAGGGGGCGGGGGCTACACCTTC. The gene calls are TRBV5-4 and TRBJ1-2, with TRBD1 identical over 9 bases. With V trimmed by 1 base and J by 8 bases, 3 bases remained unmatched. Per germline, CDR1 SGHNT and CDR2 YYREEE (reference sequence). The CDR3 sequence is 13 residues long. The full variable domain, its missing parts supplied by reference TRBV5-4 and TRBJ1-2, is ETGVTQSPTHLIKTRGQQVTLRCSSQSGHNTVSWYQQALGQGPQFIFQYYREEENGRGNFPPRFSGLQFPNYSSELNVNALELDDSALYLCASSLTGGGGYTFGSGTRLTVV.